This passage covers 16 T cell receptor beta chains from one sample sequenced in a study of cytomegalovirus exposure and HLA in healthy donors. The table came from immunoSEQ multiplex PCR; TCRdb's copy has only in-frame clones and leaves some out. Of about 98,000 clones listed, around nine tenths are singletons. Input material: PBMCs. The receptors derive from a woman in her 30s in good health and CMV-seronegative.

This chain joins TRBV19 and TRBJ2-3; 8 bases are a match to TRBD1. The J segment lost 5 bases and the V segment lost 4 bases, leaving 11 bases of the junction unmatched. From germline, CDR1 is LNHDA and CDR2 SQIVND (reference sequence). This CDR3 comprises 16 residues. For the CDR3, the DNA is TGTGCCAGTAGTACACCCAGACAGGGGAGTCGAGATACGCAGTATTTT. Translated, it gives CASSTPRQGSRDTQYF.

The CDR3 DNA sequence: TGTGCCAGTAGTACCCTTGACAGGCCGCCCAACATTCAGTACTTC. Its protein product is CASSTLDRPPNIQYF. The J gene is TRBJ2-4, the V gene TRBV19; the D gene is possibly TRBD1 (6 bases). Trimming shortened V by 4 bases and J by 7 bases, and 17 bases separated the two germline ends. The germline V gene encodes CDR1 LNHDA and CDR2 SQIVND (reference sequence). This CDR3 has 15 amino acids.

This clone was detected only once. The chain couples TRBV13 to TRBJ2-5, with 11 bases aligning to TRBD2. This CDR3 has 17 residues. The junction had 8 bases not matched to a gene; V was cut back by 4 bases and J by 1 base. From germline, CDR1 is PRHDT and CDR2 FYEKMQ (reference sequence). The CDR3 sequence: CASSSTASGGPQETQYF. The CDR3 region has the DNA TGTGCCAGCAGCTCCACGGCTAGCGGGGGGCCCCAAGAGACCCAGTACTTC.

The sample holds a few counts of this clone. CDR3 loop: CASSPGIAGHNEQFF. CDR3 bases: TGTGCCAGCTCACCTGGAATAGCGGGCCACAATGAGCAGTTCTTC. The V and J genes are TRBV18 and TRBJ2-1, with 7 bases matching TRBD2. The CDR3 is made up of 15 amino acids. The trim removed 3 bases at V and 5 bases at J, leaving 7 bases unmatched. Germline CDR1 reads KGHSH; CDR2 reads LQKENI.

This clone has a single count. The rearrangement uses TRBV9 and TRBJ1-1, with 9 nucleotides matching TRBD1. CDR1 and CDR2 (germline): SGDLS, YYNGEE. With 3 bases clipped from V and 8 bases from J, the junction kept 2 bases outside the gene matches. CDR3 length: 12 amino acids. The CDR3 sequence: CASSATGGEAFF. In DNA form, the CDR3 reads TGTGCCAGCAGCGCGACAGGGGGGGAAGCTTTCTTT.

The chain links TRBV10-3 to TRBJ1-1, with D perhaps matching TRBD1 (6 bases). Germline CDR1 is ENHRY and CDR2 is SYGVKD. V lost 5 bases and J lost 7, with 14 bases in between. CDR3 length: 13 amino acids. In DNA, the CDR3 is TGTGCCATCAGTTATCAGGACAGAGTTGAAGCTTTCTTT. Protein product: CAISYQDRVEAFF.

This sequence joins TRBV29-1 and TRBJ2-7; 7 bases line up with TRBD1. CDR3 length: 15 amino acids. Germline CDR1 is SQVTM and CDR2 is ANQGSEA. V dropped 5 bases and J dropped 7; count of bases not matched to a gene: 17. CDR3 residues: CSVTLRGSPSWEQYF. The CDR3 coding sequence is TGCAGCGTTACCCTCAGGGGGTCCCCCTCTTGGGAGCAGTACTTC.

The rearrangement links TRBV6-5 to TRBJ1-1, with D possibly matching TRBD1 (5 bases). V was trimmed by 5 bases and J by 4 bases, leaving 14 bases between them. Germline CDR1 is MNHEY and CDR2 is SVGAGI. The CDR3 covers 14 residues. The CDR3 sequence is CASSEDNGATEAFF. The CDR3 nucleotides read TGTGCCAGCAGTGAGGACAATGGGGCCACTGAAGCTTTCTTT.

In DNA, the CDR3 is TGTGCCAGCAGTTTCCGACAGGGTGGAAGAGAGCAGTTCTTC. Its translation is CASSFRQGGREQFF. This rearrangement joins TRBV27 to TRBJ2-1; TRBD1 matches at 7 bases. Trimming removed 3 bases from V and 10 bases from J; junction bases left unmatched: 9. From germline, CDR1 is MNHEY and CDR2 SMNVEV (reference sequence). There are 14 residues in the CDR3.

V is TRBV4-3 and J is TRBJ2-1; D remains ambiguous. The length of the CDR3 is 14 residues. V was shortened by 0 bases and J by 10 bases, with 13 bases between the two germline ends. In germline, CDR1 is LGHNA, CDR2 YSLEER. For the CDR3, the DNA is TGCGCCAGCAGCCAAGAAAATATGGGCGCCGAGCAGTTCTTC. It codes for CASSQENMGAEQFF.

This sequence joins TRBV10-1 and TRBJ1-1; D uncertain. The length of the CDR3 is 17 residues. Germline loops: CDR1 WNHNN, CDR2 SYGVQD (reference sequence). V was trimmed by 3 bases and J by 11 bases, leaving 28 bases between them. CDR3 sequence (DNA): TGCGCCAGCAGTGAAGAAACCGGGAGCCCGTCCATCGCCGGGGCTTTCTTT. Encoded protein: CASSEETGSPSIAGAFF.

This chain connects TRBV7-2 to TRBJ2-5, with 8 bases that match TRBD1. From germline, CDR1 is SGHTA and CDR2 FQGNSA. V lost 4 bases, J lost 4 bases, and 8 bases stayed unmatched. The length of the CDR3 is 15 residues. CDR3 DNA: TGTGCCAGCAGCTCAAACACAGGGGGTGGAGAGACCCAGTACTTC. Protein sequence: CASSSNTGGGETQYF. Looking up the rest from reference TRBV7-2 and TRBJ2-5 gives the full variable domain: GAGVSQSPSNKVTEKGKDVELRCDPISGHTALYWYRQSLGQGLEFLIYFQGNSAPDKSGLPSDRFSAERTGGSVSTLTIQRTQQEDSAVYLCASSSNTGGGETQYFGPGTRLLVL.

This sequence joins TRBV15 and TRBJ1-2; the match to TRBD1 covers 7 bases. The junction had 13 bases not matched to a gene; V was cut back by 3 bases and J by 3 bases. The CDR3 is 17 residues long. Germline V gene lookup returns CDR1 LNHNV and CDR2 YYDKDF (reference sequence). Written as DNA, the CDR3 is TGTGCCACCAGCAGGGGAGAGGGTATACAGGGGTACTATGGCTACACCTTC. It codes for CATSRGEGIQGYYGYTF.

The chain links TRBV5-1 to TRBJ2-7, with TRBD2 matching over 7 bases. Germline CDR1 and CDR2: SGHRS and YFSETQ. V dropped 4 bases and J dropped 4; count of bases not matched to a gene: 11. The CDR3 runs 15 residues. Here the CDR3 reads CASSPSTSMVYEQYF. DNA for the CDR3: TGCGCCAGCAGCCCCTCGACTAGCATGGTGTACGAGCAGTACTTC.

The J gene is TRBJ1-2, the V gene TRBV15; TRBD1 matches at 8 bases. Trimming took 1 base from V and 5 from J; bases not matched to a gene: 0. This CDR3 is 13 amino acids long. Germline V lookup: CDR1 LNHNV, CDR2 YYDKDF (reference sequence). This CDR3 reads CATSRGQGYGYTF. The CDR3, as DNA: TGTGCCACCAGCAGAGGACAGGGGTATGGCTACACCTTC.

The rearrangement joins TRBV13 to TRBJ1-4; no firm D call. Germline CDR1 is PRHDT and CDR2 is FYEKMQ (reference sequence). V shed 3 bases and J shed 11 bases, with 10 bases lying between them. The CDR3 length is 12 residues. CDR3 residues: CASSFSSLKLFF. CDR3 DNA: TGTGCCAGCAGCTTTAGCAGCCTTAAACTGTTTTTT.